This TCR beta chain originates from a study of T-cell memory formation after mild COVID-19. Findings and limits, study-wide: Second-wave clones peaking on day 37 lacked confirmed SARS-CoV-2 specificity. While clones contracting from day 15 to 85 were balanced between CD4 and CD8, later expanders leaned CD4+.

TCRdb re-called the 5' RACE reads with MiXCR, one entry per CDR3 protein. The sample lists roughly 29,000 distinct CDR3 sequences, roughly 12% occurring once. This clonotype appeared many times. The target antigen is unknown. V shed 3 bases, J shed 5 bases, and the junction held 9 bases outside the gene matches. This CDR3 comprises 15 residues. From germline, CDR1 is SGDLS and CDR2 YYNGEE. This TCR was recovered from an adult woman who had mild COVID-19 (a few samples of this study predate the infection). Cell type and time point are not known. Sequenced: PBMCs or a T cell subset sorted from them (not recorded which). The rearrangement uses TRBV9 and TRBJ2-5, with TRBD1 matching over 8 bases. As DNA, the CDR3 is TGTGCCAGCAGCGAGGAACAGGGGGGAGGTGAGACCCAGTACTTC. It specifies CASSEEQGGGETQYF.